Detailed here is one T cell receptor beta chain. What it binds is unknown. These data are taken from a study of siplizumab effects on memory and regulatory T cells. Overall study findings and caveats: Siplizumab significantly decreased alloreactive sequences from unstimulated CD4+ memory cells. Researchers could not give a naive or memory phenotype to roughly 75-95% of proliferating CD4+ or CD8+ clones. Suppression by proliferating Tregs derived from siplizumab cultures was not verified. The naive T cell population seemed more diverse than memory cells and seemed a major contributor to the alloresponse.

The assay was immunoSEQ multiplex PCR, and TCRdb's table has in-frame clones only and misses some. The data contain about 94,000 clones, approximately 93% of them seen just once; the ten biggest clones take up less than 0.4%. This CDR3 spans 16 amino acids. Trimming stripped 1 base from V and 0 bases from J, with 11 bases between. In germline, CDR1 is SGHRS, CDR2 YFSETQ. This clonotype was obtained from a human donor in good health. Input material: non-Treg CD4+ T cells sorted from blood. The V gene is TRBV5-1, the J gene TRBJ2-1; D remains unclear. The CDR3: CASSLYASSSYNEQFF. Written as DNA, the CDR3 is TGCGCCAGCAGCTTGTACGCATCGAGCTCCTACAATGAGCAGTTCTTC. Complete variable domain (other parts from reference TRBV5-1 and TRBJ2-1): KAGVTQTPRYLIKTRGQQVTLSCSPISGHRSVSWYQQTPGQGLQFLFEYFSETQRNKGNFPGRFSGRQFSNSRSEMNVSTLELGDSALYLCASSLYASSSYNEQFFGPGTRLTVL.